Listed below are T cell receptor beta chains from one sample, sequenced in a study of T-cell reconstitution after alpha-beta-depleted transplantation in children. TCRdb re-derived calls from the PCR reads in MiXCR, one entry per CDR3 protein. Of fewer than 550,000 distinct CDR3 sequences in the sample, roughly 17% are singletons; the top ten hold approximately 29%. This sample comprised PBMCs, mostly from graft donor cells, obtained 360 days after TCRalphabeta/CD19-depleted stem cell transplant. Receptors were obtained from a boy under two years old who had a stem cell transplant for Wiskott-Aldrich syndrome, so the T cells may come from the graft donor. Each CDR3 is given with its conserved first and last residue. A D gene is named only where the DNA matches it firmly. Clone size is given for some rows only: seen once, a few or many times, or a class if the clone is expanded.

j_gene: TRBJ2-3
abundance: -
v_gene: TRBV5-1
d_gene: -
CDR3aa: CASSFWEVDTQYF

j_gene: TRBJ2-7
abundance: -
v_gene: TRBV20-1
d_gene: TRBD1
CDR3aa: CSARADATGGPREQYF

j_gene: TRBJ2-5
abundance: few
v_gene: TRBV20-1
d_gene: TRBD2
CDR3aa: CSATGLAPQETQYF

j_gene: TRBJ2-3
abundance: -
v_gene: TRBV12-3/TRBV12-4
d_gene: -
CDR3aa: CASSLRGGGDVTQYF

j_gene: TRBJ1-1
abundance: few
v_gene: TRBV18
d_gene: -
CDR3aa: CASSQRQGNTEAFF

j_gene: TRBJ1-1
abundance: -
v_gene: TRBV14
d_gene: -
CDR3aa: CASSNPLDRNTEAFF

j_gene: TRBJ1-6
abundance: many
v_gene: TRBV7-8
d_gene: -
CDR3aa: CASSLVYFNSPLHF

j_gene: TRBJ2-7
abundance: -
v_gene: TRBV9
d_gene: TRBD2
CDR3aa: CASSSAGTSVTLYF

j_gene: TRBJ2-5
abundance: -
v_gene: TRBV7-9
d_gene: TRBD1
CDR3aa: CASSSEDRVRETQYF

j_gene: TRBJ1-5
abundance: -
v_gene: TRBV15
d_gene: -
CDR3aa: CATSSYLSNQPQHF

j_gene: TRBJ2-1
abundance: few
v_gene: TRBV11-1
d_gene: TRBD1
CDR3aa: CASSLGPGQPSIYNEQFF

j_gene: TRBJ1-6
abundance: -
v_gene: TRBV27
d_gene: -
CDR3aa: CASRDTAPINSPLHF

j_gene: TRBJ1-2
abundance: -
v_gene: TRBV29-1
d_gene: -
CDR3aa: CSGMDNYGYTF

j_gene: TRBJ2-2
abundance: few
v_gene: TRBV6-5
d_gene: -
CDR3aa: CASSYSGPRYGELFF

j_gene: TRBJ1-2
abundance: few
v_gene: TRBV7-6
d_gene: -
CDR3aa: CASDPLGHGGNGYTF

j_gene: TRBJ2-1
abundance: -
v_gene: TRBV10-3
d_gene: -
CDR3aa: CAISEIILVPFSNEQFF

j_gene: TRBJ2-7
abundance: -
v_gene: TRBV12-3/TRBV12-4
d_gene: TRBD1
CDR3aa: CASSNGGQGYEQYF

j_gene: TRBJ2-1
abundance: -
v_gene: TRBV20-1
d_gene: -
CDR3aa: CSASPTYYNEQFF

j_gene: TRBJ2-7
abundance: few
v_gene: TRBV20-1
d_gene: -
CDR3aa: CSASGRRAYEQYF

j_gene: TRBJ1-4
abundance: -
v_gene: TRBV28
d_gene: -
CDR3aa: CASSFPSGLANEKLFF

j_gene: TRBJ2-7
abundance: many
v_gene: TRBV2
d_gene: -
CDR3aa: CASSENVGGYEQYF

j_gene: TRBJ2-7
abundance: -
v_gene: TRBV5-1
d_gene: -
CDR3aa: CASSPTAPPGTYEQYF